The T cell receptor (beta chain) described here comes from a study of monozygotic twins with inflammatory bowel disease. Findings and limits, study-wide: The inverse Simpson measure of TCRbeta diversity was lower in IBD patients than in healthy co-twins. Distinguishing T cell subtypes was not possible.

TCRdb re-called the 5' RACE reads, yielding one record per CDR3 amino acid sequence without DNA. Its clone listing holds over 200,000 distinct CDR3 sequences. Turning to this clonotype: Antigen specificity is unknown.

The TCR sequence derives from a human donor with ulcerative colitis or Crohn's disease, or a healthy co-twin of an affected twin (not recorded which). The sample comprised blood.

The CDR3 sequence is CASSPPGQALYGYTF. This chain joins TRBV18 and TRBJ1-2. The CDR3 spans 15 residues. Per germline, CDR1 KGHSH and CDR2 LQKENI.